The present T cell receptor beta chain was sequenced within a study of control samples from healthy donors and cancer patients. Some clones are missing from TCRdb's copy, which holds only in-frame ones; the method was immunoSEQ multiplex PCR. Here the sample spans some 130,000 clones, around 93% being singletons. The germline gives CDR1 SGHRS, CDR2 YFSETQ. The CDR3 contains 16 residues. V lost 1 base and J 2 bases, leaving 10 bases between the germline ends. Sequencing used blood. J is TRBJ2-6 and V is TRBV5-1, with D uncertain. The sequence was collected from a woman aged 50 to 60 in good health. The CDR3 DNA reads TGCGCCAGCAGCTTGAGGAGCGCCCCTGGGGCCAACGTCCTGACTTTC. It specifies CASSLRSAPGANVLTF.